This T cell receptor (beta chain) was captured in a study of blood T cell repertoires in COVID-19. Germline CDR1 SNHLY, CDR2 FYNNEI. The CDR3 length is 15 residues. V was clipped by 5 bases and J by 0 bases, with 12 bases between them. Produced via immunoSEQ multiplex PCR; TCRdb's table is partial and in-frame only. The table includes approximately 150,000 clones, 82% detected once. Those enrolled, adults aged roughly 18 to 89 years, came from roughly 22 US areas. Details on this clone: The identical CDR3 is also encoded by other nucleotide sequences in the sample.

This chain links TRBV2 with TRBJ2-3; D call uncertain. Sequenced sample: PBMCs or T cells enriched from blood (not recorded which). The source of this sequence is a man aged 60 to 75 who had recovered from COVID-19. CDR3 sequence (DNA): TGTGCCAGCAGTCGGTCCGGTCCTAGCACAGATACGCAGTATTTT. Translating gives CASSRSGPSTDTQYF. The full variable domain, completed using reference TRBV2 and TRBJ2-3, is EPEVTQTPSHQVTQMGQEVILRCVPISNHLYFYWYRQILGQKVEFLVSFYNNEISEKSEIFDDQFSVERPDGSNFTLKIRSTKLEDSAMYFCASSRSGPSTDTQYFGPGTRLTVL.